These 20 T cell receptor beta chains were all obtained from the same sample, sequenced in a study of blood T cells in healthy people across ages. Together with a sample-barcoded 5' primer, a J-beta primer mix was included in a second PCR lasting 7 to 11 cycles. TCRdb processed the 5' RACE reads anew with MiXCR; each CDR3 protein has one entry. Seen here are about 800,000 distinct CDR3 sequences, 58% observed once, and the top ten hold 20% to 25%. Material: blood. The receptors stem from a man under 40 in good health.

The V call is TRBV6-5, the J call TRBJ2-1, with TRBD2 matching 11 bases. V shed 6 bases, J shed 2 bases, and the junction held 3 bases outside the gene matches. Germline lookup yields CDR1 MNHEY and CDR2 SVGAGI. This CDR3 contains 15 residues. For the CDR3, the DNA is TGTGCCAGCAGATTAGCGGGAGGGACCTACAATGAGCAGTTCTTC. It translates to CASRLAGGTYNEQFF.

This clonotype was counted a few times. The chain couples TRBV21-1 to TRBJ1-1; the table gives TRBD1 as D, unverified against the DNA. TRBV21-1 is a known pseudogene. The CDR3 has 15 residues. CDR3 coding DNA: TGTGCCAGCAGCAACCCGGGGAAGGGCGGCACTGAAGCTTTCTTT. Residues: CASSNPGKGGTEAFF.

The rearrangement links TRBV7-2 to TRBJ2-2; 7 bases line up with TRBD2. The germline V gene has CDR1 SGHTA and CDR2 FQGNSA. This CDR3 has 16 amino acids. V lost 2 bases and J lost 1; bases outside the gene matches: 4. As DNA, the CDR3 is TGTGCCAGCAGCTTATTCGGCGGGAGGAACACCGGGGAGCTGTTTTTT. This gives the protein CASSLFGGRNTGELFF.

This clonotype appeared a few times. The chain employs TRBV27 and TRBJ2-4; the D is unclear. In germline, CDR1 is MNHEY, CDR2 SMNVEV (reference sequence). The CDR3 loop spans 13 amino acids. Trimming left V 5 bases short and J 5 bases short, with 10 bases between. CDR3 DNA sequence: TGTGCCAGCAGTCTAAAAACCCAAAACATTCAGTACTTC. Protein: CASSLKTQNIQYF.

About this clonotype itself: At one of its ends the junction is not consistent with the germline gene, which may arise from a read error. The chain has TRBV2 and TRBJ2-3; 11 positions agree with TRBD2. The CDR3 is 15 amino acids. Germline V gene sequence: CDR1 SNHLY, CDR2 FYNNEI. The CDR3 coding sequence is TGTGCCAGCAGTGCGACTAGCGGGGACACAGGTACGCAGTATTTT. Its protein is CASSATSGDTGTQYF.

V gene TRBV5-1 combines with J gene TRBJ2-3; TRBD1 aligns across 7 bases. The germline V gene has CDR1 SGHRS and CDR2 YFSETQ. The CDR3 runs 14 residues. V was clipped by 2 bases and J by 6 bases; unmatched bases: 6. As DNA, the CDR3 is TGCGCCAGCAGCTTCGAAGGGGGCGGCGATACGCAGTATTTT. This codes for CASSFEGGGDTQYF.

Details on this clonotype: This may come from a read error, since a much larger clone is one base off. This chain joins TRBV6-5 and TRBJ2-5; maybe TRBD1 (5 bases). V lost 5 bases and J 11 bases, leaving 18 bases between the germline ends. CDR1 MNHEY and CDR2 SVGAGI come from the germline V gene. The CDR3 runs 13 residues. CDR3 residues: CASSDGDSSEQYF. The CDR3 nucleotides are TGTGCCAGCAGTGACGGTGACAGTTCTGAGCAGTACTTC.

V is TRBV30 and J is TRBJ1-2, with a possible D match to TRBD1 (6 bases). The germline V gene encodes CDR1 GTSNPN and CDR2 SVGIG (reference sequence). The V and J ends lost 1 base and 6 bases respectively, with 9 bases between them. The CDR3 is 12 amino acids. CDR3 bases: TGTGCCTGGAGTGGGGCAGGGGATGGCTACACCTTC. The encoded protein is CAWSGAGDGYTF.

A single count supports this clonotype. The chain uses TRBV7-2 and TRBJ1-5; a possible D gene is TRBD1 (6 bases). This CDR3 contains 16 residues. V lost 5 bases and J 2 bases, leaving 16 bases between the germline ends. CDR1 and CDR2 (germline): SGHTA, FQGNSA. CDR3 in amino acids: CASSLEWGAGNQPQHF. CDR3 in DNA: TGTGCCAGCAGCCTGGAGTGGGGGGCCGGCAATCAGCCCCAGCATTTT.

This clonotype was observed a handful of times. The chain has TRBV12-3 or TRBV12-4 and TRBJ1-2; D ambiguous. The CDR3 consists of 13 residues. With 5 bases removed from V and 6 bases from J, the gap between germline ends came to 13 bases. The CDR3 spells CASSERRQDGYTF. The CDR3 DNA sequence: TGTGCCAGCAGTGAACGACGGCAGGATGGCTACACCTTC.

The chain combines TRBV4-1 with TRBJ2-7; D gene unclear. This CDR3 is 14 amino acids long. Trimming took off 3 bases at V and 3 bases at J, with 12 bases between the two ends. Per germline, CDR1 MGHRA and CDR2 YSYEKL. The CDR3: CASSHHLEVYEQYF. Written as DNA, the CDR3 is TGCGCCAGCAGCCACCACTTAGAAGTCTACGAGCAGTACTTC.

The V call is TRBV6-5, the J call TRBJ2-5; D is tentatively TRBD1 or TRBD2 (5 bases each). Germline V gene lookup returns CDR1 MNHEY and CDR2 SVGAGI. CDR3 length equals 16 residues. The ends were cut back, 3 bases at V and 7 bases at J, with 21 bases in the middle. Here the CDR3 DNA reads TGTGCCAGCAGTTATAATCTAGCCGTCAGTGGGGGGACCCAGTACTTC. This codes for CASSYNLAVSGGTQYF.

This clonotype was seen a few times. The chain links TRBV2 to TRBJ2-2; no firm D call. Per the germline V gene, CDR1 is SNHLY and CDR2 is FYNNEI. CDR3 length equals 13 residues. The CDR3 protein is CALRSRATGELFF. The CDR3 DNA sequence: TGTGCTCTCAGGTCAAGGGCCACCGGGGAGCTGTTTTTT.

This CDR3 is CASSYRQDQTGPLHF. The CDR3 DNA follows: TGTGCCAGCAGCTACCGACAAGACCAGACCGGACCCCTCCACTTT. The V and J genes are TRBV5-5 and TRBJ1-6; D not certain. The CDR3 is made up of 15 amino acids. The germline gives CDR1 SGHKS, CDR2 YYEKEE (reference sequence). Trimming took off 3 bases at V and 12 bases at J, with 19 bases between the two ends. Supplemented by reference TRBV5-5 and TRBJ1-6, the full variable domain reads DAGVTQSPTHLIKTRGQQVTLRCSPISGHKSVSWYQQVLGQGPQFIFQYYEKEERGRGNFPDRFSARQFPNYSSELNVNALLLGDSALYLCASSYRQDQTGPLHFGNGTRLTVT.

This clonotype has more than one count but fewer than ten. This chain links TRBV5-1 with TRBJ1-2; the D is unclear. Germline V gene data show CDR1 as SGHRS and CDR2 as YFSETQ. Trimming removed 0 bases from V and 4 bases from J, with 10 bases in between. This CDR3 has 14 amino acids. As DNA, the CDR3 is TGCGCCAGCAGCTTGGAGGCGGCTTCCTATGGCTACACCTTC. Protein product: CASSLEAASYGYTF.

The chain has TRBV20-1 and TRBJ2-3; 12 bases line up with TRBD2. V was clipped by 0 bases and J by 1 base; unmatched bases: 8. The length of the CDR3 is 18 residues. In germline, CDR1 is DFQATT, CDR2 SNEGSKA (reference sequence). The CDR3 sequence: CSARDSGRTSGGTDTQYF. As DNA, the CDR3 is TGCAGTGCTAGAGATTCTGGCCGGACTAGCGGGGGCACAGATACGCAGTATTTT.

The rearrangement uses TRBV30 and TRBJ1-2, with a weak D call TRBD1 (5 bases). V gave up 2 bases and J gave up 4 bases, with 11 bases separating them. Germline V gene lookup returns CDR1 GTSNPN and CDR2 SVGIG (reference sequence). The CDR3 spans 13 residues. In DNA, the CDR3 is TGTGCCTGGAGTCCGGGGACGGGCTATGGCTACACCTTC. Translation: CAWSPGTGYGYTF. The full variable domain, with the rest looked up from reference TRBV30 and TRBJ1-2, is SQTIHQWPATLVQPVGSPLSLECTVEGTSNPNLYWYRQAAGRGLQLLFYSVGIGQISSEVPQNLSASRPQDRQFILSSKKLLLSDSGFYLCAWSPGTGYGYTFGSGTRLTVV.

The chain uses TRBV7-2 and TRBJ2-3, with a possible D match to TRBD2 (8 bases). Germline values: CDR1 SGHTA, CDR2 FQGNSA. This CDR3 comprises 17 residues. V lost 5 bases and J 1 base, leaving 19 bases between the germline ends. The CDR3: CASSPGLGGGGTDTQYF. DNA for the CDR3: TGTGCCAGCAGCCCGGGACTAGGAGGGGGCGGCACAGATACGCAGTATTTT.

Written as DNA, the CDR3 is TGCAGCGTTGAGATCGGCAACACCTACGAGCAGTACTTC. This codes for CSVEIGNTYEQYF. J is TRBJ2-7 and V is TRBV29-1; D is unclear. CDR1 is SQVTM, CDR2 ANQGSEA, per germline. Trimming cost V 3 bases and J 2 bases, with 11 bases left between them. There are 13 residues in the CDR3.

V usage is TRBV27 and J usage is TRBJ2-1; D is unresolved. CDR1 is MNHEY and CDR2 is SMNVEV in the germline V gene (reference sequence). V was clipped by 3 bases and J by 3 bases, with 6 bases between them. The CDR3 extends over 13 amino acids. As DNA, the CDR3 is TGTGCCAGCAGTTTGAGGCACTACAATGAGCAGTTCTTC. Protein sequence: CASSLRHYNEQFF.